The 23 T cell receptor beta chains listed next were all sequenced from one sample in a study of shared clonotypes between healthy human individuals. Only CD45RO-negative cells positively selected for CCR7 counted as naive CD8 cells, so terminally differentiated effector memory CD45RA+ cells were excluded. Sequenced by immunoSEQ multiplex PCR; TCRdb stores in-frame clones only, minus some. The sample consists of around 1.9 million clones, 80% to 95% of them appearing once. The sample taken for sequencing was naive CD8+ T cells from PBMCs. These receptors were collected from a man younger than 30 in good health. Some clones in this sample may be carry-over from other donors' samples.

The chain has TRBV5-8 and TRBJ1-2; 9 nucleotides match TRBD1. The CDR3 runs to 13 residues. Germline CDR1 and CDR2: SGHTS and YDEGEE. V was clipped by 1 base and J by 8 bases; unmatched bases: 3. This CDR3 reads CASSLRDREGYTF. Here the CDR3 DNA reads TGTGCCAGCAGCTTGAGGGACAGGGAAGGCTACACCTTC.

This chain's CDR3 is CASSFYSGTSVNARETQYF. CDR3 nucleotide sequence: TGTGCCAGCAGCTTTTACAGCGGGACTAGCGTGAACGCTCGGGAGACCCAGTACTTC. The V call is TRBV11-3, the J call TRBJ2-5; 10 nucleotides agree with TRBD2. Germline trimming cut 3 bases from V and 5 bases from J; bases unmatched to any gene: 18. The CDR3 covers 19 residues. Germline V gene data show CDR1 as SGHNT and CDR2 as YENEEA.

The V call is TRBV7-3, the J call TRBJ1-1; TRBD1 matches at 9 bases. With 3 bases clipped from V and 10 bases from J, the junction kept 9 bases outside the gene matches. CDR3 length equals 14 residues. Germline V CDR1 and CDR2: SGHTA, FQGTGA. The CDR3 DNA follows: TGTGCCAGCAGCTTGGCTGGACAGGGGACGGGAGCTTTCTTT. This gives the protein CASSLAGQGTGAFF.

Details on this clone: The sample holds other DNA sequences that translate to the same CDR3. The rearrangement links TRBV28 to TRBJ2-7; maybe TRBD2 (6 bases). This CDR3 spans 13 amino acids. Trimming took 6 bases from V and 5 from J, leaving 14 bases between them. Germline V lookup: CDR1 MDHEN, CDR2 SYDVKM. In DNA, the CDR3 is TGTGCCAGCAGCCTCCGGGGGTTCCACGAGCAGTACTTC. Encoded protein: CASSLRGFHEQYF.

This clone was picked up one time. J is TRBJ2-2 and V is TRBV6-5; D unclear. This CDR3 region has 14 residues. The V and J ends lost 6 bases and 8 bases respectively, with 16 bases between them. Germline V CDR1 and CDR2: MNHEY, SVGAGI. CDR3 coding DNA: TGTGCCAGCAGGGCCTGGGCTACAGTAGGGGAGCTGTTTTTT. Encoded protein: CASRAWATVGELFF.

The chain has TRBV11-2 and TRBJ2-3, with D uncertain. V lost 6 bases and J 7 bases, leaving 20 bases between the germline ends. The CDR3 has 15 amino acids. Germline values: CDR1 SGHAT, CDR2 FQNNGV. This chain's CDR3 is CASSPGLSKGYTQYF. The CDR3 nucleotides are TGTGCCAGCAGTCCTGGCCTCAGTAAAGGGTATACGCAGTATTTT.

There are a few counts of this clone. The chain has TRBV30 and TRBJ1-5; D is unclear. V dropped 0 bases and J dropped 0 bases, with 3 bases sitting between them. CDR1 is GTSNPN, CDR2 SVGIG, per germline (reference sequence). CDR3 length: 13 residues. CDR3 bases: TGTGCCTGGAGTGTACATAGCAATCAGCCCCAGCATTTT. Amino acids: CAWSVHSNQPQHF.

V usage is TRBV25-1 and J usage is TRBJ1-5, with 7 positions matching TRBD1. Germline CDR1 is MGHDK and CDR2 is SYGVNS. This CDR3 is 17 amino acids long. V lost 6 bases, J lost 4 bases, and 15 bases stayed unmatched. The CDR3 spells CASSTPDRDRRNQPQHF. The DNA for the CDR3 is TGTGCCAGCAGCACCCCCGACCGGGACAGACGAAATCAGCCCCAGCATTTT.

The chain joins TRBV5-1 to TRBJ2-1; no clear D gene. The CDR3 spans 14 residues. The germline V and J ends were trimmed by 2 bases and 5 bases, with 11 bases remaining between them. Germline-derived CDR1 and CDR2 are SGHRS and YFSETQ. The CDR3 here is CASSFFGPDNEQFF. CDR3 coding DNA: TGCGCCAGCAGCTTTTTTGGACCTGACAATGAGCAGTTCTTC.

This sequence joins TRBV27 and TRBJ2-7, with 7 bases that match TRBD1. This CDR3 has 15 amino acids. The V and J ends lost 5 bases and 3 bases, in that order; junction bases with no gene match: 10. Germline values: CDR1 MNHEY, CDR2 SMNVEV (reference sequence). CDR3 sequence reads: CASSPAGTVIYEQYF. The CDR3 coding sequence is TGTGCCAGCAGTCCCGCCGGGACAGTTATCTACGAGCAGTACTTC.

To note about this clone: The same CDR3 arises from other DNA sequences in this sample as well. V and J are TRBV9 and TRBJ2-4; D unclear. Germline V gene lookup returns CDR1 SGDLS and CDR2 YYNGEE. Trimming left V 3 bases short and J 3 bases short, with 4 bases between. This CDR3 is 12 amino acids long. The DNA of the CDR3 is TGTGCCAGCAGCGGGGGCAAAAACATTCAGTACTTC. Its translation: CASSGGKNIQYF.

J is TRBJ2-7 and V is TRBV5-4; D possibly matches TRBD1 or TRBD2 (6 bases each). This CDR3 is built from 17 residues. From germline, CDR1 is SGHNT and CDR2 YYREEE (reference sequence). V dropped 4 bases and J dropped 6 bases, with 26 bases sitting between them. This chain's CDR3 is CASSGTSQGSSSLEQYF. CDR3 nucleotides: TGTGCCAGCAGCGGGACTTCCCAGGGGTCCTCATCTCTCGAGCAGTACTTC.

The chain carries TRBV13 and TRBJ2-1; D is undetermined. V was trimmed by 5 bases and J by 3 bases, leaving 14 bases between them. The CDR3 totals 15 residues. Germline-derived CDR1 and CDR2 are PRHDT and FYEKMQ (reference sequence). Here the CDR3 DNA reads TGTGCCAGCAGCCTCTCGATGGGCGGCTACAATGAGCAGTTCTTC. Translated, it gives CASSLSMGGYNEQFF.

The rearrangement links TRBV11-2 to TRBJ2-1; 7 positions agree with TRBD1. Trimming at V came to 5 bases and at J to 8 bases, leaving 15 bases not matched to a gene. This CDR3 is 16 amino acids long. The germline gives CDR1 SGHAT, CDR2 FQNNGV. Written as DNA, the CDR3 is TGTGCCAGCAGCCCGGGACAGCTGACCCTTGGCGATGAGCAGTTCTTC. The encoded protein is CASSPGQLTLGDEQFF.

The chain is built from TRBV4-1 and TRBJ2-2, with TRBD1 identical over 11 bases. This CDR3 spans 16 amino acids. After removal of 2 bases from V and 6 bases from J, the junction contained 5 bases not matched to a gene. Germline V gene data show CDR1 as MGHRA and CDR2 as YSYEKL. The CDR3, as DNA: TGCGCCAGCAGCCAAACACCGGGACAGGGGGCCGGGGAGCTGTTTTTT. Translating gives CASSQTPGQGAGELFF.

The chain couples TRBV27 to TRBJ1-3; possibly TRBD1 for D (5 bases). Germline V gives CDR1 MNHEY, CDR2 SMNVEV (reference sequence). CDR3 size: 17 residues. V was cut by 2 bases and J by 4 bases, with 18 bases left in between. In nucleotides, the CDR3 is TGTGCCAGCAGTTTAGGCCCAGGGTTCCCTACCGGAAACACCATATATTTT. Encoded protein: CASSLGPGFPTGNTIYF.

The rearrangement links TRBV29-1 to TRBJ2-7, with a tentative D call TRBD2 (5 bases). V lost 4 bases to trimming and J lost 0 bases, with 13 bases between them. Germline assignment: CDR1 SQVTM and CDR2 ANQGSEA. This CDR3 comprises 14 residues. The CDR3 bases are TGCAGCGTTGGGCGGGCCCATCCCTCCTACGAGCAGTACTTC. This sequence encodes CSVGRAHPSYEQYF.

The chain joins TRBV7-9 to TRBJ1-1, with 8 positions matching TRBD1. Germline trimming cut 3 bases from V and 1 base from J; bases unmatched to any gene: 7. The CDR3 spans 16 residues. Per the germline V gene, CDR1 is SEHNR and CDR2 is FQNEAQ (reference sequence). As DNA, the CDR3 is TGTGCCAGCAGCTTGCCTAGGGGACAGGCGAACACTGAAGCTTTCTTT. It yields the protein CASSLPRGQANTEAFF.

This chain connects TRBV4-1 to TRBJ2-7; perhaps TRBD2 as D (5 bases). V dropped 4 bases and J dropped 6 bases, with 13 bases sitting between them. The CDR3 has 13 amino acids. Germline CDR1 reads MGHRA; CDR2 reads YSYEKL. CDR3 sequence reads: CASSLREWGEQYF. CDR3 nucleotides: TGCGCCAGCAGCCTGAGGGAGTGGGGCGAGCAGTACTTC.

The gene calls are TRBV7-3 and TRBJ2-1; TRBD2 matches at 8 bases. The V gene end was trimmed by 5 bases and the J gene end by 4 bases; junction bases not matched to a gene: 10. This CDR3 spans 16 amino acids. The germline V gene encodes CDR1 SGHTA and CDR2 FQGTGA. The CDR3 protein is CASSPHPGLGYNEQFF. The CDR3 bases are TGTGCCAGCAGCCCCCACCCGGGACTAGGGTACAATGAGCAGTTCTTC.

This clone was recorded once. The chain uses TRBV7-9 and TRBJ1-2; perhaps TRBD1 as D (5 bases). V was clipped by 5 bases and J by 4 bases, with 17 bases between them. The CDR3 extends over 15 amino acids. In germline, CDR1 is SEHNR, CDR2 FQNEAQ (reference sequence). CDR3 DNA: TGTGCCAGCAGCCCCCGGGACCGCGATTTCTATGGCTACACCTTC. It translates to CASSPRDRDFYGYTF. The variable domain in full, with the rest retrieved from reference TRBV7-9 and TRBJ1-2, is DTGVSQNPRHKITKRGQNVTFRCDPISEHNRLYWYRQTLGQGPEFLTYFQNEAQLEKSRLLSDRFSAERPKGSFSTLEIQRTEQGDSAMYLCASSPRDRDFYGYTFGSGTRLTVV.

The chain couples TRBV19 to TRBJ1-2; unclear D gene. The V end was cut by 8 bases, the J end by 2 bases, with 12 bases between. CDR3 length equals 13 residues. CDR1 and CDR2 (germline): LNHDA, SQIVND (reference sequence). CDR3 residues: CASGGTLNYGYTF. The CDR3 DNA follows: TGTGCCAGTGGCGGAACTTTAAACTATGGCTACACCTTC.

This CDR3 is CASSLGAGLSSYEQYF. CDR3 DNA: TGTGCCAGCAGCTTAGGGGCAGGTTTGAGCTCCTACGAGCAGTACTTC. The V gene is TRBV7-9, the J gene TRBJ2-7; D not certain. In germline, CDR1 is SEHNR, CDR2 FQNEAQ (reference sequence). This CDR3 contains 16 residues. V was shortened by 1 base and J by 0 bases, with 13 bases between the two germline ends.